The 7 T cell receptor beta chains below all came from one sample that was sequenced in a study of technical replicates of blood from a few donors. Using immunoSEQ multiplex PCR, the repertoire was profiled, and TCRdb retains in-frame clones only, with some absent. The data hold about 49,000 clones, with 90% to 95% observed a single time. Input material: PBMCs. The source is a human donor in good health. Some clones in this sample may be carry-over from other donors' samples.

The chain has TRBV30 and TRBJ2-1; maybe TRBD1 (5 bases). The CDR3 runs 12 residues. Trimming shortened V by 5 bases and J by 3 bases, and 8 bases separated the two germline ends. CDR1 is GTSNPN, CDR2 SVGIG, per germline (reference sequence). CDR3 nucleotide sequence: TGTGCCTGGTCAGACAGCTACAATGAGCAGTTCTTC. Residues: CAWSDSYNEQFF.

The chain recombines TRBV10-3 with TRBJ1-1, with 7 bases matching TRBD1. CDR1 is ENHRY, CDR2 SYGVKD, per germline. The trim removed 6 bases at V and 1 base at J, leaving 2 bases unmatched. The CDR3 covers 13 residues. The CDR3 reads CAIRGQPNTEAFF. CDR3 DNA: TGTGCCATCAGGGGACAGCCGAACACTGAAGCTTTCTTT.

The chain couples TRBV7-9 to TRBJ2-7; a weak D match, TRBD1 (6 bases). There are 12 residues in the CDR3. Germline V gene data show CDR1 as SEHNR and CDR2 as FQNEAQ (reference sequence). V was pared by 5 bases and J by 4 bases, with 9 bases between. CDR3 sequence (DNA): TGTGCCAGCAGCCGGACAGATTACGAGCAGTACTTC. Protein product: CASSRTDYEQYF.

This chain uses TRBV4-1 with TRBJ1-6; 9 nucleotides match TRBD1. The CDR3 loop spans 19 amino acids. Germline CDR1 is MGHRA and CDR2 is YSYEKL. V was clipped by 3 bases and J by 0 bases; unmatched bases: 9. The CDR3 sequence: CASSQETGGSSSYNSPLHF. The CDR3 bases are TGCGCCAGCAGCCAGGAGACAGGGGGTTCTAGCTCCTATAATTCACCCCTCCACTTT.

A note on this clone: Other DNA sequences in the sample encode the same CDR3. The genes are TRBV9 and TRBJ1-1; maybe TRBD1 (6 bases). V was pared by 4 bases and J by 2 bases, with 12 bases between. This CDR3 has 14 amino acids. Germline assignment: CDR1 SGDLS and CDR2 YYNGEE. The CDR3 region has the DNA TGTGCCAGCAGCCCCCAAGGGGGAAACACTGAAGCTTTCTTT. This translates into CASSPQGGNTEAFF.

The CDR3 coding sequence is TGTGCCAGCAGGGTCGACAGGTATCCCTACGAGCAGTACTTC. Amino acids: CASRVDRYPYEQYF. The rearrangement joins TRBV6-1 to TRBJ2-7; tentatively, D is TRBD1 (6 bases). V was trimmed by 6 bases and J by 2 bases, leaving 14 bases between them. Germline CDR1 reads MNHNS; CDR2 reads SASEGT. The CDR3 runs 14 residues.

By sample share, this clone is medium-sized. This chain uses TRBV5-4 with TRBJ2-4; maybe TRBD2 (5 bases). V lost 4 bases, J lost 0 bases, and 8 bases lay in between. This CDR3 spans 14 amino acids. CDR1 is SGHNT, CDR2 YYREEE, per germline (reference sequence). The CDR3 loop reads CASSEGLAKNIQYF. The CDR3 nucleotides read TGTGCCAGCAGCGAAGGACTAGCCAAAAACATTCAGTACTTC. Filled out from reference TRBV5-4 and TRBJ2-4, the complete variable domain reads ETGVTQSPTHLIKTRGQQVTLRCSSQSGHNTVSWYQQALGQGPQFIFQYYREEENGRGNFPPRFSGLQFPNYSSELNVNALELDDSALYLCASSEGLAKNIQYFGAGTRLSVL.